The source of this TCR beta chain is a study of post-analysis software for immune sequencing data. Study overall: There were relapsing-remitting, secondary progressive and progressive-relapsing multiple sclerosis among the disease courses included. Overall study findings and caveats: Same-batch samples co-clustered strongly by F measure. Diversity measured as normalized Chao1 was significantly lower in multiple sclerosis patients than in controls. When patients were compared with controls, four to six TRBV segments were more frequent, TRBV5-6, TRBV5-1 and TRBV20-1 among them.

Unique-molecular-identifier-tagged TCR beta cDNA libraries were used. Each sample of 1 to 10 million input T cells yielded approximately 500,000 cDNA molecules, so each molecule approximated one T cell. MiXCR was run by TCRdb on the PCR reads, yielding one entry per CDR3 protein. The sample lists 820,000 or so distinct CDR3 sequences, under 70% occurring once. The junction had 6 bases not matched to a gene; V was cut back by 4 bases and J by 4 bases. The CDR3 spans 16 residues. This clonotype was picked up one time. Its antigen is as yet unknown. The clonotype was recovered from a girl between 10 and 17 years old with multiple sclerosis. Material: blood. This chain uses TRBV12-3 or TRBV12-4 with TRBJ2-3; 12 bases map to TRBD2. Written as DNA, the CDR3 is TGTGCCAGCAGTTCCCGACTAGCGGGAGTAGCAGATACGCAGTATTTT. The encoded protein is CASSSRLAGVADTQYF.